What follows are 30 T cell receptor beta chains derived from one specimen sequenced in a study of PD-L1 blockade in urothelial cancer (dated by TCRdb to the late 2010s). Library preparation used the immunoSEQ multiplex PCR assay. TCRdb stores this immuneACCESS table with in-frame sequences only. Part of the clones is absent; in the studies checked, under half of the shortfall reflects unresolved V genes, and no reason is known for the rest. This sample is represented by 50,000 or so clones; around 87% of them were singletons. 16% of the sample is held by the ten biggest clonotypes. The source was PBMCs, collected around atezolizumab (anti-PD-L1) treatment. These receptors all come from a man in his sixties with urothelial cancer.

The V gene is TRBV11-2, the J gene TRBJ1-1, with unresolved D. The CDR3 is 15 amino acids. Germline V lookup: CDR1 SGHAT, CDR2 FQNNGV. Trimming left V 5 bases short and J 5 bases short, with 18 bases between. CDR3: CASSRIIIQETEAFF. The CDR3 DNA sequence: TGTGCCAGCAGCCGAATAATAATCCAGGAAACTGAAGCTTTCTTT. The full variable domain, with the rest looked up from reference TRBV11-2 and TRBJ1-1, is EAGVAQSPRYKIIEKRQSVAFWCNPISGHATLYWYQQILGQGPKLLIQFQNNGVVDDSQLPKDRFSAERLKGVDSTLKIQPAKLEDSAVYLCASSRIIIQETEAFFGQGTRLTVV.

The rearrangement uses TRBV15 and TRBJ2-7; 7 nucleotides agree with TRBD1. CDR1 LNHNV and CDR2 YYDKDF come from the germline V gene (reference sequence). This CDR3 spans 15 amino acids. The V and J ends lost 0 bases and 4 bases, in that order; junction bases with no gene match: 6. The CDR3 loop is CATSRDLGTAYEQYF. The CDR3 DNA sequence: TGTGCCACCAGCAGAGATCTCGGGACAGCGTACGAGCAGTACTTC.

Only a few counts were recorded for this clone. The V gene is TRBV5-6, the J gene TRBJ1-2; 9 bases are a match to TRBD1. With 2 bases clipped from V and 3 bases from J, the junction kept 5 bases outside the gene matches. Germline V lookup: CDR1 SGHDT, CDR2 YYEEEE. The CDR3 has 15 residues. CDR3 protein: CASSLTGGDDYGYTF. CDR3 bases: TGTGCCAGCAGCTTAACAGGGGGCGACGACTATGGCTACACCTTC.

This clone was seen once. CDR3 sequence reads: CASTPGPRGYEQYF. The CDR3 nucleotides read TGTGCCAGCACCCCCGGGCCCCGAGGGTACGAGCAGTACTTC. The chain is built from TRBV11-2 and TRBJ2-7; D may be TRBD2 (5 bases). The CDR3 consists of 14 residues. Trimming shortened V by 7 bases and J by 4 bases, and 17 bases separated the two germline ends. Germline V CDR1 and CDR2: SGHAT, FQNNGV. Drawing the rest from reference TRBV11-2 and TRBJ2-7, the complete variable domain is EAGVAQSPRYKIIEKRQSVAFWCNPISGHATLYWYQQILGQGPKLLIQFQNNGVVDDSQLPKDRFSAERLKGVDSTLKIQPAKLEDSAVYLCASTPGPRGYEQYFGPGTRLTVT.

CDR3 in DNA: TGTGCCAGCAGTTTACCGGGGGTCACTGAAGCTTTCTTT. Translated, it gives CASSLPGVTEAFF. The gene calls are TRBV2 and TRBJ1-1, with a tentative D call TRBD1 (5 bases). With 5 bases removed from V and 4 bases from J, the gap between germline ends came to 11 bases. The CDR3 spans 13 residues. Germline V gene data show CDR1 as SNHLY and CDR2 as FYNNEI.

This chain links TRBV11-2 with TRBJ2-7, with D tentatively TRBD2 (6 bases). The V and J ends lost 6 bases and 2 bases respectively, with 20 bases between them. Germline CDR1 SGHAT, CDR2 FQNNGV. The CDR3 length is 16 residues. The chain's CDR3 is CASRTLSGNLPYEQYF. CDR3 nucleotides: TGTGCCAGCAGAACCCTTAGCGGAAATTTACCCTACGAGCAGTACTTC.

The count of this clone is one. This chain uses TRBV18 with TRBJ2-5; 8 bases are a match to TRBD1. The germline gives CDR1 KGHSH, CDR2 LQKENI. J gave up 5 bases and V 3 bases, and 5 bases lay outside the gene matches. The CDR3 consists of 14 residues. The DNA of the CDR3 is TGTGCCAGCTCACCGGACAGGGCGGGGGAGACCCAGTACTTC. Its translation: CASSPDRAGETQYF.

The rearrangement links TRBV11-2 to TRBJ2-7; TRBD2 agrees at 14 bases. Trimming removed 6 bases from V and 5 bases from J; junction bases left unmatched: 15. CDR1 is SGHAT and CDR2 is FQNNGV in the germline V gene. CDR3 length: 18 amino acids. This CDR3 reads CASRQYSGTSGGINEQYF. The DNA for the CDR3 is TGTGCCAGCAGGCAATATTCCGGGACTAGCGGGGGTATCAACGAGCAGTACTTC.

V and J are TRBV28 and TRBJ1-5; 7 bases are shared with TRBD1. Trimming cost V 3 bases and J 0 bases; bases outside gene matches: 14. CDR1 is MDHEN and CDR2 is SYDVKM in the germline V gene. The CDR3 covers 19 residues. CDR3 coding DNA: TGTGCCAGCAGTTTCGCCCCGGGACAGCGTTATACTAGCAATCAGCCCCAGCATTTT. Its protein is CASSFAPGQRYTSNQPQHF. The full variable domain, rest sourced from reference TRBV28 and TRBJ1-5, is DVKVTQSSRYLVKRTGEKVFLECVQDMDHENMFWYRQDPGLGLRLIYFSYDVKMKEKGDIPEGYSVSREKKERFSLILESASTNQTSMYLCASSFAPGQRYTSNQPQHFGDGTRLSIL.

The chain joins TRBV4-2 to TRBJ2-1, with a weak D call TRBD2 (6 bases). V was clipped by 1 base and J by 9 bases, with 10 bases between them. Germline V gene lookup returns CDR1 LGHNA and CDR2 YNFKEQ. The CDR3 loop spans 13 amino acids. The CDR3 here is CASSQGHGSEQFF. The CDR3 nucleotides read TGTGCCAGCAGCCAAGGTCACGGGAGTGAGCAGTTCTTC.

The chain recombines TRBV5-5 with TRBJ1-4; TRBD1 agrees at 7 bases. Germline assignment: CDR1 SGHKS and CDR2 YYEKEE (reference sequence). With 3 bases clipped from V and 5 bases from J, the junction kept 7 bases outside the gene matches. The CDR3 runs 15 residues. CDR3 in DNA: TGTGCCAGCAGCTCTCCCGGGACAGTAAATGAAAAACTGTTTTTT. It yields the protein CASSSPGTVNEKLFF. Full variable domain (outside the CDR3, taken from reference TRBV5-5 and TRBJ1-4): DAGVTQSPTHLIKTRGQQVTLRCSPISGHKSVSWYQQVLGQGPQFIFQYYEKEERGRGNFPDRFSARQFPNYSSELNVNALLLGDSALYLCASSSPGTVNEKLFFGSGTQLSVL.

This clone has just a few counts. The rearrangement links TRBV6-5 to TRBJ2-3; D is ambiguous. V was cut by 11 bases and J by 4 bases, with 13 bases left in between. Germline CDR1 reads MNHEY; CDR2 reads SVGAGI. The CDR3 is made up of 12 amino acids. CDR3 sequence reads: CALSAGPDTQYF. The CDR3 coding sequence is TGTGCCTTGTCTGCAGGCCCAGATACGCAGTATTTT.

The rearrangement links TRBV19 to TRBJ1-5, with D maybe TRBD1 (6 bases). Trimming shortened V by 7 bases and J by 5 bases, and 15 bases separated the two germline ends. CDR3 size: 14 residues. Germline V CDR1 and CDR2: LNHDA, SQIVND (reference sequence). CDR3 region: CASNGQIRDQPQHF. The CDR3 DNA reads TGTGCCAGTAATGGACAGATAAGGGATCAGCCCCAGCATTTT.

The chain joins TRBV11-2 to TRBJ2-3; 7 nucleotides align to TRBD1. J was trimmed by 14 bases and V by 3 bases; bases with no gene match: 8. The CDR3 length is 12 residues. Germline CDR1 reads SGHAT; CDR2 reads FQNNGV. CDR3 region: CASSLQGVDLYF. CDR3 sequence (DNA): TGTGCCAGCAGCTTGCAGGGGGTAGATCTGTATTTT.

This clone came up many times. The V call is TRBV5-1, the J call TRBJ1-4, with 9 positions matching TRBD1. Per germline, CDR1 SGHRS and CDR2 YFSETQ. J lost 8 bases, V lost 4 bases, and 3 bases had no gene match. The CDR3 runs 13 residues. The DNA for the CDR3 is TGCGCCAGCAGCCTACAGGGGGCGGAAAAACTGTTTTTT. This gives the protein CASSLQGAEKLFF.

This clone was seen just once. The CDR3 spells CASSQDLGEGGRDEQFF. The CDR3 nucleotides are TGTGCCAGCAGCCAAGACCTCGGGGAGGGAGGGCGGGATGAGCAGTTCTTC. This rearrangement joins TRBV4-2 to TRBJ2-1, with 7 bases identical to TRBD2. Germline-derived CDR1 and CDR2 are LGHNA and YNFKEQ. V was pared by 0 bases and J by 8 bases, with 13 bases of the junction left unmatched. The CDR3 covers 17 residues.

This clone came up once. This rearrangement joins TRBV11-1 to TRBJ2-3; the D gene is possibly TRBD1 (5 bases). The CDR3 extends over 15 amino acids. Germline CDR1 reads SGHAT; CDR2 reads FQDESV (reference sequence). V lost 0 bases and J 3 bases, leaving 10 bases between the germline ends. CDR3 nucleotide sequence: TGTGCCAGCAGCTTAGCGTCAAAGGGGACAGATACGCAGTATTTT. Its translation is CASSLASKGTDTQYF.

This sequence joins TRBV4-1 and TRBJ2-2; 8 bases align to TRBD2. V was pared by 6 bases and J by 5 bases, with 8 bases of the junction left unmatched. This CDR3 comprises 15 residues. Per germline, CDR1 MGHRA and CDR2 YSYEKL. In DNA, the CDR3 is TGCGCCAGCAGGATAGGGGCGGGAGGTACCGGGGAGCTGTTTTTT. Its protein product is CASRIGAGGTGELFF.

This chain connects TRBV5-1 to TRBJ1-4; TRBD1 agrees at 7 bases. Germline assignment: CDR1 SGHRS and CDR2 YFSETQ. V gave up 5 bases and J gave up 10 bases; unmatched junction bases: 14. The CDR3 has 15 residues. CDR3 region: CASRGRRQGVVKLFF. DNA for the CDR3: TGCGCCAGCAGGGGACGTAGACAGGGTGTAGTAAAACTGTTTTTT.

The sample holds one count of this clone. Within the sample, other DNA sequences also encode this same CDR3. The chain couples TRBV9 to TRBJ1-3; 7 nucleotides match TRBD1. CDR1 SGDLS and CDR2 YYNGEE come from the germline V gene. Trimming removed 0 bases from V and 4 bases from J; junction bases left unmatched: 1. This CDR3 spans 14 amino acids. CDR3 sequence (DNA): TGTGCCAGCAGCGTAGAGGGGGCGGGAAACACCATATATTTT. It specifies CASSVEGAGNTIYF.

CDR3 sequence reads: CASSSPSDRYYEQYF. The CDR3 coding sequence is TGTGCCAGCAGTTCACCGTCCGACAGATACTACGAGCAGTACTTC. The rearrangement uses TRBV27 and TRBJ2-7, with a possible D match to TRBD1 (5 bases). V was clipped by 4 bases and J by 3 bases, with 16 bases between them. The CDR3 loop spans 15 amino acids. Germline CDR1 reads MNHEY; CDR2 reads SMNVEV (reference sequence).

The V call is TRBV19, the J call TRBJ2-2; 8 bases line up with TRBD1. The germline V gene encodes CDR1 LNHDA and CDR2 SQIVND (reference sequence). V shed 6 bases, J shed 7 bases, and the junction held 10 bases outside the gene matches. The CDR3 contains 15 residues. The DNA of the CDR3 is TGTGCCAGTAGGGGGCCGGGACAGGCTATCGGGGAGCTGTTTTTT. Protein sequence: CASRGPGQAIGELFF. The full variable domain, completed using reference TRBV19 and TRBJ2-2, is DGGITQSPKYLFRKEGQNVTLSCEQNLNHDAMYWYRQDPGQGLRLIYYSQIVNDFQKGDIAEGYSVSREKKESFPLTVTSAQKNPTAFYLCASRGPGQAIGELFFGEGSRLTVL.

This clone was counted once. Relative to the germline gene, one junction end is altered; a read error may explain this. The chain carries TRBV6-1 and TRBJ1-2; 7 bases are a match to TRBD1. Germline CDR1 is MNHNS and CDR2 is SASEGT. The CDR3 extends over 16 amino acids. The CDR3 here is CAGSEVALTGDNGYTF. The CDR3 DNA reads as TGTGCCGGCAGTGAAGTGGCCCTAACAGGGGATAATGGCTACACCTTC.

The chain couples TRBV4-1 to TRBJ2-7, with 7 positions matching TRBD1. J gave up 5 bases and V 5 bases, and 12 bases lay outside the gene matches. CDR1 and CDR2 (germline): MGHRA, YSYEKL. The CDR3 runs 15 residues. DNA of the CDR3: TGCGCCAGCAGCGGGCGACAGGGCGGCGGAAACGAGCAGTACTTC. Its translation is CASSGRQGGGNEQYF.

The chain employs TRBV28 and TRBJ1-1; 9 positions match TRBD1. The V segment lost 8 bases and the J segment 2 bases; nucleotides outside the gene matches: 9. The CDR3 runs to 15 residues. The V gene's germline CDR1 is MDHEN and CDR2 SYDVKM. Written as DNA, the CDR3 is TGTGCCAGCCAGCTAAGGGGACAGGGTAACACTGAAGCTTTCTTT. Translated: CASQLRGQGNTEAFF.

The chain couples TRBV29-1 to TRBJ1-1; D is possibly TRBD1 (6 bases). V was trimmed by 5 bases and J by 3 bases, leaving 10 bases between them. The germline V gene encodes CDR1 SQVTM and CDR2 ANQGSEA. The CDR3 consists of 12 residues. CDR3 region: CSVLKGDTEAFF. The CDR3, as DNA: TGCAGCGTTTTAAAGGGGGACACTGAAGCTTTCTTT.

This clone was detected only once. Here the CDR3 DNA reads TGTGCCACCCGGACTAGCGGGGGAGAGACCCAGTACTTC. As protein: CATRTSGGETQYF. The gene calls are TRBV6-5 and TRBJ2-5; TRBD2 aligns across 13 bases. The CDR3 extends over 13 amino acids. The V gene's germline CDR1 is MNHEY and CDR2 SVGAGI. V lost 10 bases, J lost 4 bases, and 3 bases stayed unmatched.

As to this clone: An end of the junction differs from the germline gene, which may be a read error. The same CDR3 arises from other DNA sequences in this sample as well. The genes are TRBV30 and TRBJ2-5; 13 bases line up with TRBD2. Per germline, CDR1 GTSNPN and CDR2 SVGIG (reference sequence). This CDR3 has 16 amino acids. The CDR3 region has the DNA TGTGCCTGGAGTGTAAGGACTAGCGGGAGTGGAGAGACTCAGTACTTC. Amino acid sequence: CAWSVRTSGSGETQYF.

J is TRBJ2-2 and V is TRBV29-1, with 8 bases fitting TRBD2. From germline, CDR1 is SQVTM and CDR2 ANQGSEA. V lost 7 bases, J lost 2 bases, and 3 bases stayed unmatched. The CDR3 sequence is 13 residues long. The CDR3 bases are TGCAGCGCCGGACTAGCCAACACCGGGGAGCTGTTTTTT. This translates into CSAGLANTGELFF.

The V and J genes are TRBV2 and TRBJ1-2; 10 positions match TRBD1. V gave up 6 bases and J gave up 7 bases; unmatched junction bases: 11. This CDR3 is built from 15 residues. CDR1 is SNHLY, CDR2 FYNNEI, per germline. DNA for the CDR3: TGTGCCAGCAGCACTTGGACAGGGGGAAAGGGTGGCTACACCTTC. It is translated as CASSTWTGGKGGYTF.